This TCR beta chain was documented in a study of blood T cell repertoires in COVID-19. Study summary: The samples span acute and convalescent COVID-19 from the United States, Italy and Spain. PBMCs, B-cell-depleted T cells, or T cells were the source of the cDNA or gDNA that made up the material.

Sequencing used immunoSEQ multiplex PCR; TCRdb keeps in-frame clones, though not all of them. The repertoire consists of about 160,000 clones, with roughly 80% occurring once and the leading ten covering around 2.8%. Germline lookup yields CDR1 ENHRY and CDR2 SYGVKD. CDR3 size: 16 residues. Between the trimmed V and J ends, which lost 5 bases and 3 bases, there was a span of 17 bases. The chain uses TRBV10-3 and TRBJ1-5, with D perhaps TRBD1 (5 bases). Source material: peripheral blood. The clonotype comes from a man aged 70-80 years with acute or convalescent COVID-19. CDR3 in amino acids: CAISQRDGDDNQPQHF. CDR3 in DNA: TGTGCCATCAGTCAGCGGGACGGGGATGACAATCAGCCCCAGCATTTT.